One sample yielded the 8 T cell receptor beta chains listed below, sequenced in a study of identical twins. MiXCR, run by TCRdb on the 5' RACE reads, gives a single entry per CDR3 protein. The sample consists of 450,000 or so distinct CDR3 sequences, less than 25% of them appearing once. The sample was also reused in another study, on T cells expressing NK-cell markers.

Sequencing input: CD4+ T cells sorted from blood. The receptors stem from a young woman in good health.

This chain joins TRBV5-1 and TRBJ2-5; possibly TRBD2 for D (6 bases). The CDR3 covers 14 residues. V lost 4 bases, J lost 4 bases, and 14 bases lay in between. CDR1 is SGHRS, CDR2 YFSETQ, per germline. This CDR3 reads CASSLEAGRETQYF. CDR3 in DNA: TGCGCCAGCAGCCTAGAGGCGGGGAGAGAGACCCAGTACTTC.

This clonotype was counted only a few times. The chain recombines TRBV11-2 with TRBJ2-1; TRBD2 might be the D (5 bases). The CDR3 is 14 residues long. Germline CDR1 reads SGHAT; CDR2 reads FQNNGV. V was pared by 5 bases and J by 4 bases, with 12 bases between. Here the CDR3 DNA reads TGTGCCAGCAGCCCGGACGGAGGATACAATGAGCAGTTCTTC. It codes for CASSPDGGYNEQFF.

This clonotype turned up a few times. The chain combines TRBV5-1 with TRBJ1-1; D uncertain. The CDR3 length is 12 residues. Trimming removed 4 bases at V and 10 bases at J, with 14 bases between. Per germline, CDR1 SGHRS and CDR2 YFSETQ. CDR3 bases: TGCGCCAGCAGCCCTCCAGGTCGAGGAGCTTTCTTT. This encodes CASSPPGRGAFF.

This clonotype has just a few counts. This chain links TRBV12-3 or TRBV12-4 with TRBJ2-7; 8 nucleotides line up with TRBD2. The ends lost 5 bases at V and 6 bases at J; junction bases unmatched: 12. The CDR3 is 15 amino acids. Here the CDR3 reads CASSRTGTRQREQYF. Here the CDR3 DNA reads TGTGCCAGCAGTCGTACCGGGACTAGGCAGCGCGAGCAGTACTTC.

The chain joins TRBV6-1 to TRBJ1-2; TRBD1 matches at 7 bases. Germline CDR1 reads MNHNS; CDR2 reads SASEGT. The CDR3 runs to 14 residues. Trimming cost V 5 bases and J 3 bases; bases outside gene matches: 6. CDR3 sequence: CASSRGQAYYGYTF. The CDR3 DNA follows: TGTGCCAGCAGTCGCGGACAGGCGTACTATGGCTACACCTTC.

The chain combines TRBV20-1 with TRBJ2-2; D may be TRBD1 (5 bases). The ends were cut back, 0 bases at V and 1 base at J, with 9 bases in the middle. Germline CDR1 reads DFQATT; CDR2 reads SNEGSKA (reference sequence). The CDR3 covers 15 residues. The CDR3 here is CSAREVRVNTGELFF. The CDR3 DNA reads TGCAGTGCTAGAGAAGTCAGGGTGAACACCGGGGAGCTGTTTTTT.

The rearrangement uses TRBV24-1 and TRBJ2-7; D unresolved. V lost 6 bases and J lost 2, with 10 bases in between. Germline CDR1 is KGHDR and CDR2 is SFDVKD. CDR3 length: 13 amino acids. CDR3 in amino acids: CATSPRATYEQYF. In DNA form, the CDR3 reads TGTGCCACCAGTCCACGGGCAACCTACGAGCAGTACTTC.

The chain employs TRBV5-1 and TRBJ2-3, with D uncertain. Between the trimmed V and J ends, which lost 7 bases and 12 bases, there was a span of 15 bases. This CDR3 is built from 11 residues. Germline CDR1 is SGHRS and CDR2 is YFSETQ. The CDR3 DNA is TGCGCCAGCCGCGCAGAGTTACAACAGTATTTT. It translates to CASRAELQQYF.